This is a list of T cell receptor delta chains from one sample in a study of gamma-delta T cells after stem cell transplantation. TCRdb repeated clone calling on the RT-PCR reads with CATT. The sample carries a few thousand delta-chain clones, approximately 3% recorded once. The source material was gamma-delta T cells. All receptors derive from a human donor. It is not recorded whose cells these are; they may come from a transplant donor. Each CDR3 is given with its conserved first and last residue. D genes are given only for firm matches. Size values are once, few and many counts, or a class for expanded clones, and some rows have none.

j_gene	v_gene	abundance	d_gene	CDR3nt	CDR3aa
TRDJ1	TRDV2	medium-sized	.	TGTGCCTGTGACACCGTTATCCGGGGGGGGACCCCATACACCGATAAACTCATCTTT	CACDTVIRGGTPYTDKLIF
TRDJ1	TRDV2	medium-sized	TRDD3	TGTGCCTGTGACACCGTGGGGGATCGGTCCGATAAACTCATCTTT	CACDTVGDRSDKLIF
TRDJ1	TRDV2	large	TRDD3	TGTGCCTGTGACACCGTATCCTCACTGGGGGGCAAACTCATCTTT	CACDTVSSLGGKLIF
TRDJ1	TRDV2	medium-sized	.	TGTGCCTGTGACACCCTAGGGGCCGGTAGCACCGATAAACTCATCTTT	CACDTLGAGSTDKLIF
TRDJ1	TRDV1	medium-sized	TRDD3	TGTGCTCTTGGGGAACCAAGTCTGGGGGATAGGGACACCGATAAACTCATCTTT	CALGEPSLGDRDTDKLIF
TRDJ3	TRDV2	few	.	TGTGCCTGTGACTCGATTAGCTACTGGGACACCCGACATATGTTTTTC	CACDSISYWDTRHMFF
TRDJ1	TRDV2	few	.	TGTGCCTGTGGCTTTTTAAAACGCGACACCGATAAGCTCATCTTT	CACGFLKRDTDKLIF
TRDJ1	TRDV2	large	TRDD3	TGTGCCTGTGACACTCTGGGGGTCACCGTGTACACCGATAAACTCATCTTT	CACDTLGVTVYTDKLIF
TRDJ1	TRDV2	medium-sized	TRDD3	TGTGCCTGTGACCCCCTTCGGGAGGCGGGGATACCTACCGATAAACTCATCTTT	CACDPLREAGIPTDKLIF
TRDJ1	TRDV2	few	TRDD3	TGTGCCTGTGACGCGGTCCGTACTGGGGGATCCACCGATAAACTCATCTTT	CACDAVRTGGSTDKLIF
TRDJ1	TRDV2	medium-sized	TRDD3	TGTGCCTGTGACAATCTGGGGGATACGCGTACCGATAAACTCATCTTT	CACDNLGDTRTDKLIF
TRDJ3	TRDV2	.	TRDD3	TGTGCCTGTGACACCGTACTGGGGGATACGCCCTGGGACACCCGACAGATGTTTTTC	CACDTVLGDTPWDTRQMFF
TRDJ3	TRDV2	few	TRDD3	TGTGCCTGTGACACCGTATCAGGGCGAGTTGGCTGGGGGATACGGAGCTCCTGGGACACCCGACAGATGTTTTTC	CACDTVSGRVGWGIRSSWDTRQMFF
TRDJ2	TRDV1	medium-sized	.	TGTGCTCTTGGGGAACTGGGCAGCCGTCTGGCTCCCCTGACAGCACAGCTCTTCTTT	CALGELGSRLAPLTAQLFF
TRDJ2	TRDV2	large	TRDD3	TGTGCCTGTGACCCTCTTACTGGGGGATCCCGCTCCGCACAACTCTTCTTT	CACDPLTGGSRSAQLFF
TRDJ1	TRDV2	few	TRDD3	TGTGCCTGTGACTCCCTGGGGGACACCGATAAACTCATCTTT	CACDSLGDTDKLIF
TRDJ1	TRDV2	.	TRDD3	TGTGCCTGTGATTTACTGGGGGATACGCGAAGCACCGATAAACTCATCTTT	CACDLLGDTRSTDKLIF
TRDJ1	TRDV2	large	TRDD3	TGTGCCTGTGACCCTCTCAGAAGCTTTACTGGGGGATACGCTTCCACCGATAAACTCATCTTT	CACDPLRSFTGGYASTDKLIF
TRDJ3	TRDV2	large	TRDD3	TGTGCCTGTGACACCGTACTGGGGGATACCGACTCCTGGGACACCCGACAGATGTTTTTC	CACDTVLGDTDSWDTRQMFF
TRDJ1	TRDV2	large	TRDD3	TGTGCCTGTGACAACCTGGGGGATCAGGACGATAAACTCATCTTT	CACDNLGDQDDKLIF
TRDJ1	TRDV1	medium-sized	TRDD3	TGTGCTCTTGGGGAACTATCCCTTAGGGGCCTTCCCCTCCCCGTACTGGGGGTTTTGTACACCGATAAACTCATCTTT	CALGELSLRGLPLPVLGVLYTDKLIF
TRDJ1	TRDV2	medium-sized	TRDD3	TGTGCCTGTGACACCGTTGGGGATAAAGCCGATAAACTCATCTTT	CACDTVGDKADKLIF
TRDJ1	TRDV2	few	TRDD3	TGTGCCTGTGAAGGTTTGGAGCTGGGGGATCAGGACGATAAACTCATCTTT	CACEGLELGDQDDKLIF
TRDJ1	TRDV2	medium-sized	TRDD3	TGTGCCTGTGACACCGTGGGGGATTTATCGTACACCGATAAACTCATCTTT	CACDTVGDLSYTDKLIF
TRDJ1	TRDV2	few	TRDD3	TGTGCCTGTGACCCTCTGGGGGCTAGGATAGTGGCCGATAAACTCATCTTT	CACDPLGARIVADKLIF
TRDJ1	TRDV2	.	.	TGTGCCTGCATGTCCTTGGGGGCTAGCACCGATAAACTCATCTTT	CACMSLGASTDKLIF
TRDJ1	TRDV2	medium-sized	TRDD3	TGTGCCTGTGACCCCGTAGGTGGGGGATACGGAAGTACCGATAAACTCATCTTT	CACDPVGGGYGSTDKLIF
TRDJ1	TRDV2	medium-sized	TRDD3	TGTGCCTGTGACTTGGTGGGGGATACGGGGGCCGATAAACTCATCTTT	CACDLVGDTGADKLIF